This section outlines one T cell receptor beta chain sequence together with its context. Its antigen is not identified. Using immunoSEQ multiplex PCR, the repertoire was profiled, and TCRdb retains in-frame clones only, with some absent. This table holds roughly 720,000 clones, roughly 91% found once. The CDR3 runs 16 residues. Trimming took 1 base from V and 0 from J, leaving 12 bases between them. Germline CDR1 reads PRHDT; CDR2 reads FYEKMQ (reference sequence). The data stem from a study of shared clonotypes between healthy human individuals. Study results and caveats: The four-donor shared clonotypes exceeded non-shared clonotypes in generation probability, with non-shared ones scoring lower.

This clonotype was sampled from a man aged 18 to 35 in good health. Some clones in this sample may be carry-over from other donors' samples. The chain links TRBV13 to TRBJ1-2; D remains unclear. The sequenced sample was memory CD8+ T cells from PBMCs. Subset in this sample: CD45RO+ cells pooled with CCR7-negative TemRA cells. The CDR3 DNA reads TGTGCCAGCAGCTTAGACCCGGCCCGGTCTAACTATGGCTACACCTTC. It codes for CASSLDPARSNYGYTF.